The clone carrying this T cell receptor (beta chain) was observed a few times. The record originates from a study of T-cell memory formation after mild COVID-19. TCRdb re-called the 5' RACE reads through MiXCR, storing one row per CDR3 protein. The data contain 200,000 to 300,000 distinct CDR3 sequences, approximately 15% of them singletons. The CDR3 loop spans 16 amino acids. Germline V CDR1 and CDR2: SGHAT, FQNNGV. Trimming shortened V by 4 bases and J by 0 bases, and 15 bases separated the two germline ends. Sequencing was carried out using PBMCs or a T cell subset sorted from them (not recorded which). This rearrangement joins TRBV11-2 to TRBJ2-5, with D perhaps TRBD1 (6 bases). This receptor was obtained from a man between 18 and 29 years old who had mild COVID-19 (a few samples of this study predate the infection). Cell type and time point are not known. CDR3 region: CASSSLLGDNQETQYF. For the CDR3, the DNA is TGTGCCAGCAGCTCCCTTCTGGGGGACAACCAAGAGACCCAGTACTTC.